These 24 T cell receptor beta chains share one sample of origin, sequenced in a study of T-cell reconstitution after alpha-beta-depleted transplantation in children. Molecular barcoding with unique molecular identifiers was used for the TCRbeta library. TCRdb analysed the PCR reads with MiXCR anew, one entry per CDR3 protein. The repertoire holds nearly 550,000 distinct CDR3 sequences, roughly 18% seen once, with 3.3% in the top ten. The sample was PBMCs from the stem cell graft donor, taken from the stem cell graft. The receptors derive from a human donor who donated a stem cell graft to a child with acute lymphoblastic leukemia.

This clonotype was counted a few times. The chain joins TRBV20-1 to TRBJ2-1, with 9 bases identical to TRBD2. The germline CDR1 and CDR2 sequences are DFQATT and SNEGSKA (reference sequence). The CDR3 totals 14 residues. Trimming cost V 4 bases and J 8 bases; bases outside gene matches: 9. The CDR3, as DNA: TGCAGTGCTAACCTAGCGGGACATTCCTATGAGCAGTTCTTC. Translated: CSANLAGHSYEQFF.

The CDR3 DNA follows: TGCAGTGCCGCCCTTCGGGGGAAGGTAGGCAATGAGCAGTTCTTC. This sequence encodes CSAALRGKVGNEQFF. The chain couples TRBV20-1 to TRBJ2-1; D may be TRBD2 (6 bases). Trimming cost V 6 bases and J 6 bases, with 21 bases left between them. CDR1 is DFQATT and CDR2 is SNEGSKA in the germline V gene (reference sequence). The CDR3 covers 15 residues.

This clonotype was detected a few times. The gene calls are TRBV7-8 and TRBJ2-1, with a weak D call TRBD2 (7 bases). V lost 5 bases to trimming and J lost 5 bases, with 19 bases between them. This CDR3 is built from 16 residues. CDR1 is SGHVS, CDR2 FQNEAQ, per germline. The DNA of the CDR3 is TGTGCCAGCAGCCTCCCTGGGGGGGCCAGGGACAATGAGCAGTTCTTC. Residues: CASSLPGGARDNEQFF.

This clonotype was seen a handful of times. V and J are TRBV11-2 and TRBJ1-3, with D tentatively TRBD1 (6 bases). The CDR3 has 17 residues. Deletions cut 1 base from V and 1 base from J, with 14 bases between. The germline V gene encodes CDR1 SGHAT and CDR2 FQNNGV. CDR3 sequence: CASSLVGASLSGNTIYF. CDR3 coding DNA: TGTGCCAGCAGCTTAGTGGGGGCCTCCTTATCTGGAAACACCATATATTTT.

The rearrangement uses TRBV20-1 and TRBJ2-2; TRBD2 aligns across 10 bases. In germline, CDR1 is DFQATT, CDR2 SNEGSKA (reference sequence). This CDR3 is built from 17 residues. V was clipped by 2 bases and J by 5 bases; unmatched bases: 11. The CDR3 DNA is TGCAGTGCTAGATGGGCTAGCGGGAGAGTGAGGACCGGGGAGCTGTTTTTT. Its translation is CSARWASGRVRTGELFF.

This clonotype has a handful of counts. The chain employs TRBV6-1 and TRBJ2-2, with D unclear. This CDR3 has 16 amino acids. V lost 0 bases and J lost 2, with 10 bases in between. CDR1 and CDR2 (germline): MNHNS, SASEGT. This chain's CDR3 is CASSEAASPNTGELFF. CDR3 DNA sequence: TGTGCCAGCAGTGAAGCGGCCAGCCCTAACACCGGGGAGCTGTTTTTT.

This clonotype was counted a few times. The gene calls are TRBV6-5 and TRBJ2-2; possible D gene TRBD1, 6 bases. V shed 0 bases and J shed 2 bases, with 13 bases lying between them. CDR1 is MNHEY, CDR2 SVGAGI, per germline. The CDR3 is made up of 17 amino acids. In DNA form, the CDR3 reads TGTGCCAGCAGTTACTCCCCAGGGGAGTATAACACCGGGGAGCTGTTTTTT. Translating gives CASSYSPGEYNTGELFF.

This rearrangement joins TRBV5-1 to TRBJ2-1; 9 positions agree with TRBD2. Trimming removed 0 bases from V and 15 bases from J; junction bases left unmatched: 13. CDR1 and CDR2 from the germline V gene are SGHRS and YFSETQ. The CDR3 runs 15 residues. The CDR3 region has the DNA TGCGCCAGCAGCTTGGAGCTAGCGGGAAAGCGTCACCGGTTCTTC. Translated: CASSLELAGKRHRFF.

Regarding this clonotype: One junction end disagrees with the germline gene, perhaps due to a read error. This chain connects TRBV7-9 to TRBJ2-7; D is perhaps TRBD2 (5 bases). The germline gives CDR1 SEHNR, CDR2 FQNEAQ (reference sequence). This CDR3 has 17 residues. The CDR3, as DNA: TGTGCCATCAGCTTAGCGCTTGGGCACTTGACGGTCGACGAGCAGTACTTC. The encoded protein is CAISLALGHLTVDEQYF.

In its sample, this clonotype was seen once. CDR3 coding DNA: TGTGCCAGCAGTGGGACTGGACACCGCTTTCAAGAGACCCAGTACTTC. It encodes CASSGTGHRFQETQYF. The chain employs TRBV25-1 and TRBJ2-5, with D perhaps TRBD1 or TRBD2 (5 bases each). CDR3 length: 16 amino acids. V gave up 4 bases and J gave up 2 bases, with 17 bases separating them. Germline CDR1 and CDR2: MGHDK and SYGVNS.

This clonotype turned up a few times. This chain connects TRBV5-1 to TRBJ2-1, with TRBD2 matching over 14 bases. This CDR3 is 17 amino acids long. After removal of 4 bases from V and 8 bases from J, the junction contained 11 bases not matched to a gene. From germline, CDR1 is SGHRS and CDR2 YFSETQ. This chain's CDR3 is CASSQGTSGRGTDEQFF. CDR3 bases: TGCGCCAGCAGCCAAGGGACTAGCGGGAGAGGTACGGATGAGCAGTTCTTC.

The V call is TRBV29-1, the J call TRBJ1-3; possible D gene TRBD1, 6 bases. The V end was cut by 6 bases, the J end by 1 base, with 19 bases between. The germline V gene encodes CDR1 SQVTM and CDR2 ANQGSEA. The CDR3 covers 16 residues. CDR3 nucleotide sequence: TGCAGCGTGAACGAGAGGGGGTTTGGGTCTGGAAACACCATATATTTT. This gives the protein CSVNERGFGSGNTIYF.

This chain links TRBV12-3 or TRBV12-4 with TRBJ2-5; possible D gene TRBD1, 6 bases. V shed 8 bases and J shed 1 base, with 14 bases lying between them. The CDR3 contains 14 residues. The CDR3 DNA reads as TGTGCCAGCGCTCGTGAGGGGGTCCAAGAGACCCAGTACTTC. It translates to CASAREGVQETQYF.

The rearrangement joins TRBV5-1 to TRBJ2-2; D gene unclear. Trimming left V 4 bases short and J 3 bases short, with 10 bases between. Germline V gene sequence: CDR1 SGHRS, CDR2 YFSETQ. The CDR3 contains 14 residues. The CDR3 protein is CASSHPTDTGELFF. The CDR3, as DNA: TGCGCCAGCAGCCACCCCACCGACACCGGGGAGCTGTTTTTT.

J is TRBJ2-7 and V is TRBV4-2; possible D gene TRBD1, 6 bases. The CDR3 runs to 16 residues. CDR1 is LGHNA and CDR2 is YNFKEQ in the germline V gene. Trimming took 3 bases from V and 5 from J, leaving 20 bases between them. Here the CDR3 reads CASSQDRDMGFNEQYF. In nucleotides, the CDR3 is TGTGCCAGCAGCCAGGACCGGGACATGGGTTTCAACGAGCAGTACTTC.

The chain is built from TRBV9 and TRBJ2-3; TRBD2 agrees at 12 bases. This CDR3 is 17 amino acids long. V lost 4 bases and J lost 0; bases outside the gene matches: 6. Germline assignment: CDR1 SGDLS and CDR2 YYNGEE. The CDR3 loop reads CASSQMGTSGSTDTQYF. CDR3 coding DNA: TGTGCCAGCAGCCAGATGGGGACTAGCGGGAGCACAGATACGCAGTATTTT.

The chain recombines TRBV3-1 with TRBJ2-7; 9 bases align to TRBD2. Germline values: CDR1 LGHDT, CDR2 YNNKEL (reference sequence). This CDR3 is built from 15 residues. Trimming cost V 1 base and J 7 bases; bases outside gene matches: 8. The CDR3 here is CASSQGTSVIREQYF. In DNA, the CDR3 is TGTGCCAGCAGCCAAGGGACTAGCGTTATAAGGGAGCAGTACTTC.

This clonotype has a handful of counts. The V gene is TRBV4-1, the J gene TRBJ2-1, with D possibly being TRBD2 (5 bases). Trimming took off 1 base at V and 3 bases at J, with 16 bases between the two ends. Germline CDR1 is MGHRA and CDR2 is YSYEKL. CDR3 length: 17 amino acids. The CDR3 bases are TGCGCCAGCAGCCAAGGTAGCAGCGGAACTATCTACAATGAGCAGTTCTTC. It yields the protein CASSQGSSGTIYNEQFF.

The CDR3 protein is CASSFGSRTEAFF. CDR3 nucleotide sequence: TGTGCCAGCAGTTTTGGTTCGAGGACTGAAGCTTTCTTT. This rearrangement joins TRBV12-3 or TRBV12-4 to TRBJ1-1; D is unclear. The CDR3 sequence is 13 residues long. Trimming pared 3 bases from V and 5 bases from J, leaving 10 bases between.

The chain employs TRBV9 and TRBJ1-2; 8 nucleotides line up with TRBD1. The CDR3 is 15 amino acids. V was clipped by 3 bases and J by 4 bases; unmatched bases: 8. Germline CDR1 and CDR2: SGDLS and YYNGEE. DNA for the CDR3: TGTGCCAGCAGCGGACGGACAGGGAACCCCTATGGCTACACCTTC. This encodes CASSGRTGNPYGYTF.

The sample holds a few counts of this clonotype. CDR3 sequence: CASSSLRSFGNTEAFF. DNA of the CDR3: TGTGCCAGCAGTTCCTTGAGGAGTTTTGGGAACACTGAAGCTTTCTTT. This chain uses TRBV6-5 with TRBJ1-1, with D uncertain. The CDR3 consists of 16 residues. Trimming pared 4 bases from V and 1 base from J, leaving 16 bases between. Germline CDR1 is MNHEY and CDR2 is SVGAGI.

Concerning this clonotype itself: Germline and junction disagree at one end, which may indicate a read error. V gene TRBV15 combines with J gene TRBJ2-1; 12 bases line up with TRBD1. Germline loops: CDR1 LNHNV, CDR2 YYDKDF (reference sequence). The CDR3 loop spans 15 amino acids. CDR3 bases: TGTGCCACCAGTACCGGGACAGGGGGCTACGATGAGCAGTTCTTC. This sequence encodes CATSTGTGGYDEQFF.

The gene calls are TRBV12-5 and TRBJ2-5; 14 nucleotides match TRBD2. With 6 bases clipped from V and 5 bases from J, the junction kept 20 bases outside the gene matches. CDR1 and CDR2 (germline): LGHNT, FRNRAP. The CDR3 sequence is 20 residues long. The CDR3 loop is CASGSDSIGTSGSVGETQYF. The CDR3 nucleotides read TGTGCTAGTGGCTCAGACAGCATCGGGACTAGCGGGAGTGTTGGGGAGACCCAGTACTTC.

The chain is built from TRBV10-3 and TRBJ2-3; TRBD1 might be the D (7 bases). Trimming cost V 6 bases and J 5 bases, with 21 bases left between them. There are 16 residues in the CDR3. The germline V gene has CDR1 ENHRY and CDR2 SYGVKD. The CDR3 sequence is CAIRDWEQGEEDTQYF. In nucleotides, the CDR3 is TGTGCCATCAGAGACTGGGAGCAGGGGGAGGAAGATACGCAGTATTTT.